Listed below are T cell receptor beta chains from one sample, sequenced in a study of CD8 T cells in Susac syndrome. TCRdb passed the immunoSEQ multiplex PCR reads through MiXCR, listing each CDR3 protein once. The sample consists of around 200,000 distinct CDR3 sequences, approximately 95% of them appearing once. The specimen sequenced was CD4+ T cells from PBMCs. The receptor set was obtained from a human donor with multiple sclerosis. Both conserved end residues are part of each CDR3. The D gene is left open where the match is weak. Some rows mark clone size as missing; the rest say once, few, many or name a class of expanded clone.

d_gene: -
j_gene: TRBJ2-3
v_gene: TRBV24-1
abundance: -
CDR3aa: CATSDGGTDTQYF
CDR3nt: TGTGCCACCAGTGATGGGGGAACAGATACGCAGTATTTT

d_gene: TRBD1
j_gene: TRBJ1-2
v_gene: TRBV7-2
abundance: -
CDR3aa: CASSLARDSYGYTF
CDR3nt: TGTGCCAGCAGCTTAGCTCGGGACAGCTATGGCTACACCTTC

d_gene: TRBD1
j_gene: TRBJ1-1
v_gene: TRBV20-1
abundance: -
CDR3aa: CSADRVETEAFF
CDR3nt: TGCAGTGCCGACAGGGTTGAGACTGAAGCTTTCTTT

d_gene: TRBD1
j_gene: TRBJ2-5
v_gene: TRBV24-1
abundance: -
CDR3aa: CATSDSGQGGPETQYF
CDR3nt: TGTGCCACCAGTGATTCAGGACAGGGGGGGCCCGAGACCCAGTACTTC

d_gene: -
j_gene: TRBJ1-6
v_gene: TRBV9
abundance: once
CDR3aa: CASSAAGTNSPLHF
CDR3nt: TGTGCCAGCAGCGCCGCGGGGACGAATTCACCCCTCCACTTT

d_gene: -
j_gene: TRBJ1-2
v_gene: TRBV20-1
abundance: -
CDR3aa: CSAKRQASNYGYTF
CDR3nt: TGCAGTGCTAAGAGACAGGCTTCGAACTATGGCTACACCTTC

d_gene: -
j_gene: TRBJ1-1
v_gene: TRBV30
abundance: -
CDR3aa: CAWSVGINRAQAFF
CDR3nt: TGTGCCTGGAGTGTTGGGATCAATAGGGCGCAGGCTTTCTTT

d_gene: TRBD2
j_gene: TRBJ2-5
v_gene: TRBV2
abundance: -
CDR3aa: CASKGTKAGGPRQETQYF
CDR3nt: TGTGCCAGCAAGGGGACTAAGGCGGGGGGGCCCCGTCAAGAGACCCAGTACTTC

d_gene: -
j_gene: TRBJ1-2
v_gene: TRBV20-1
abundance: -
CDR3aa: CSASNRAYGYTF
CDR3nt: TGCAGTGCTTCCAACCGGGCCTATGGCTACACCTTC

d_gene: TRBD1
j_gene: TRBJ1-5
v_gene: TRBV12-3/TRBV12-4
abundance: few
CDR3aa: CASSVGQGSNQPQHF
CDR3nt: TGTGCCAGCAGTGTGGGACAGGGAAGCAATCAGCCCCAGCATTTT

d_gene: -
j_gene: TRBJ2-3
v_gene: TRBV7-9
abundance: -
CDR3aa: CASSWKDTQYF
CDR3nt: TGTGCCAGCAGCTGGAAGGATACGCAGTATTTT

d_gene: -
j_gene: TRBJ1-1
v_gene: TRBV10-3
abundance: -
CDR3aa: CAIGQANTEAFF
CDR3nt: TGTGCCATCGGGCAGGCGAACACTGAAGCTTTCTTT

d_gene: -
j_gene: TRBJ1-2
v_gene: TRBV29-1
abundance: -
CDR3aa: CSVVTAANYGYTF
CDR3nt: TGCAGCGTTGTGACAGCCGCTAACTATGGCTACACCTTC

d_gene: TRBD1
j_gene: TRBJ2-1
v_gene: TRBV12-3/TRBV12-4
abundance: -
CDR3aa: CASSAPWDRGNNEQFF
CDR3nt: TGTGCCAGCAGTGCCCCCTGGGACAGGGGAAACAATGAGCAGTTCTTC

d_gene: -
j_gene: TRBJ1-5
v_gene: TRBV6-1
abundance: -
CDR3aa: CASSRGLSNQPQHF
CDR3nt: TGTGCCAGCTCAAGGGGACTTAGCAATCAGCCCCAGCATTTT

d_gene: -
j_gene: TRBJ2-1
v_gene: TRBV20-1
abundance: -
CDR3aa: CSARVRGNEQFF
CDR3nt: TGCAGTGCTAGAGTCCGAGGAAATGAGCAGTTCTTC

d_gene: TRBD2
j_gene: TRBJ2-7
v_gene: TRBV11-2
abundance: -
CDR3aa: CASSLALLLAGGLYEQYF
CDR3nt: TGTGCCAGCAGCTTAGCCCTCCTCCTAGCGGGGGGACTCTACGAGCAGTACTTC

d_gene: TRBD2
j_gene: TRBJ2-5
v_gene: TRBV27
abundance: -
CDR3aa: CASGGSSGMGTQYF
CDR3nt: TGTGCCAGCGGCGGGAGTTCGGGAATGGGGACCCAGTACTTC

d_gene: -
j_gene: TRBJ1-1
v_gene: TRBV30
abundance: -
CDR3aa: CAWSVHTEAFF
CDR3nt: TGTGCCTGGAGTGTTCACACTGAAGCTTTCTTT

d_gene: -
j_gene: TRBJ2-3
v_gene: TRBV13
abundance: -
CDR3aa: CASSLDSGASTDTQYF
CDR3nt: TGTGCCAGCAGCTTAGATTCAGGTGCTAGCACAGATACGCAGTATTTT

d_gene: TRBD1
j_gene: TRBJ2-1
v_gene: TRBV2
abundance: -
CDR3aa: CASTLTGGDYNEQFF
CDR3nt: TGTGCCAGCACTCTGACAGGGGGCGATTACAATGAGCAGTTCTTC

d_gene: TRBD1
j_gene: TRBJ1-1
v_gene: TRBV9
abundance: -
CDR3aa: CASSPAGTDNTEAFF
CDR3nt: TGTGCCAGCAGCCCGGCCGGGACAGATAACACTGAAGCTTTCTTT

d_gene: -
j_gene: TRBJ2-1
v_gene: TRBV20-1
abundance: -
CDR3aa: CSAPGQGYNEQFF
CDR3nt: TGCAGTGCTCCGGGGCAGGGCTACAATGAGCAGTTCTTC

d_gene: TRBD1
j_gene: TRBJ1-1
v_gene: TRBV2
abundance: -
CDR3aa: CASRRDSEAFF
CDR3nt: TGTGCCAGCAGACGGGACAGTGAAGCTTTCTTT

d_gene: -
j_gene: TRBJ1-1
v_gene: TRBV20-1
abundance: -
CDR3aa: CSARRATNTEAFF
CDR3nt: TGCAGTGCTAGAAGGGCGACTAACACTGAAGCTTTCTTT

d_gene: -
j_gene: TRBJ2-6
v_gene: TRBV27
abundance: once
CDR3aa: CASSYFSQTGANVLTF
CDR3nt: TGTGCCAGCAGTTACTTTAGTCAGACTGGGGCCAACGTCCTGACTTTC

d_gene: -
j_gene: TRBJ2-5
v_gene: TRBV29-1
abundance: -
CDR3aa: CSSSQGETQYF
CDR3nt: TGCAGCTCATCCCAGGGGGAGACCCAGTACTTC

d_gene: -
j_gene: TRBJ1-2
v_gene: TRBV6-5
abundance: -
CDR3aa: CASSQTDNYGYTF
CDR3nt: TGTGCCAGCAGCCAGACAGACAACTATGGCTACACCTTC

d_gene: -
j_gene: TRBJ1-1
v_gene: TRBV30
abundance: -
CDR3aa: CAWIGYPNTEAFF
CDR3nt: TGTGCCTGGATAGGGTATCCGAACACTGAAGCTTTCTTT

d_gene: TRBD1
j_gene: TRBJ1-2
v_gene: TRBV2
abundance: -
CDR3aa: CASRKQGEGYTF
CDR3nt: TGTGCCAGCAGGAAACAGGGGGAAGGCTACACCTTC

d_gene: -
j_gene: TRBJ1-6
v_gene: TRBV11-2
abundance: -
CDR3aa: CASSLSIGDRYNSPLHF
CDR3nt: TGTGCCAGCAGCTTATCAATCGGGGATCGATATAATTCACCCCTCCACTTT

d_gene: -
j_gene: TRBJ1-2
v_gene: TRBV20-1
abundance: -
CDR3aa: CSAAFENYGYTF
CDR3nt: TGCAGTGCGGCCTTCGAAAACTATGGCTACACCTTC

d_gene: -
j_gene: TRBJ1-1
v_gene: TRBV7-9
abundance: -
CDR3aa: CASSLVPSGQNTEAFF
CDR3nt: TGTGCCAGCAGCTTAGTTCCCTCGGGACAGAACACTGAAGCTTTCTTT

d_gene: -
j_gene: TRBJ2-1
v_gene: TRBV20-1
abundance: -
CDR3aa: CSAQGDLPNEQFF
CDR3nt: TGCAGTGCCCAAGGGGACTTACCCAATGAGCAGTTCTTC

d_gene: TRBD2
j_gene: TRBJ2-3
v_gene: TRBV19
abundance: -
CDR3aa: CASSREMGTTGTQYF
CDR3nt: TGTGCCAGTAGTAGGGAGATGGGGACTACTGGTACGCAGTATTTT

d_gene: TRBD1
j_gene: TRBJ2-5
v_gene: TRBV12-3/TRBV12-4
abundance: -
CDR3aa: CASSGTVQETQYF
CDR3nt: TGTGCCAGCAGCGGGACAGTCCAAGAGACCCAGTACTTC

d_gene: -
j_gene: TRBJ2-3
v_gene: TRBV29-1
abundance: -
CDR3aa: CSVWKQLSTDTQYF
CDR3nt: TGCAGCGTCTGGAAACAACTTAGCACAGATACGCAGTATTTT

d_gene: TRBD2
j_gene: TRBJ2-5
v_gene: TRBV20-1
abundance: -
CDR3aa: CSARALVAGRETQYF
CDR3nt: TGCAGTGCTAGAGCCTTGGTAGCGGGCCGGGAGACCCAGTACTTC

d_gene: TRBD1
j_gene: TRBJ1-2
v_gene: TRBV29-1
abundance: -
CDR3aa: CSVAGQGAKGYTF
CDR3nt: TGCAGCGTCGCGGGACAGGGGGCGAAGGGCTACACCTTC

d_gene: TRBD1
j_gene: TRBJ2-5
v_gene: TRBV7-9
abundance: -
CDR3aa: CASRTSGTGRETQYF
CDR3nt: TGTGCCAGCAGAACCTCCGGGACAGGGCGAGAGACCCAGTACTTC

d_gene: TRBD1
j_gene: TRBJ1-5
v_gene: TRBV27
abundance: -
CDR3aa: CASSGQGANQPQHF
CDR3nt: TGTGCCAGCAGTGGGCAGGGGGCCAATCAGCCCCAGCATTTT

d_gene: -
j_gene: TRBJ2-2
v_gene: TRBV30
abundance: -
CDR3aa: CAWSVAGETGELFF
CDR3nt: TGTGCCTGGAGTGTAGCAGGGGAAACCGGGGAGCTGTTTTTT

d_gene: -
j_gene: TRBJ1-3
v_gene: TRBV15
abundance: -
CDR3aa: CATSPRTAGNTIYF
CDR3nt: TGTGCCACCAGCCCTCGGACAGCTGGAAACACCATATATTTT

d_gene: TRBD2
j_gene: TRBJ2-1
v_gene: TRBV24-1
abundance: -
CDR3aa: CATSEGGGGLSEQFF
CDR3nt: TGTGCCACCAGTGAAGGCGGGGGGGGTTTGAGTGAGCAGTTCTTC

d_gene: -
j_gene: TRBJ1-1
v_gene: TRBV11-2
abundance: -
CDR3aa: CASSRYPMNTEAFF
CDR3nt: TGTGCCAGCAGCCGATACCCCATGAACACTGAAGCTTTCTTT

d_gene: -
j_gene: TRBJ2-5
v_gene: TRBV2
abundance: -
CDR3aa: CASTAGAGAETQYF
CDR3nt: TGTGCCAGCACCGCAGGGGCAGGGGCAGAGACCCAGTACTTC

d_gene: TRBD1
j_gene: TRBJ2-7
v_gene: TRBV18
abundance: -
CDR3aa: CASSRSSGTGAYEQYF
CDR3nt: TGTGCCAGCTCAAGGTCTTCCGGGACAGGGGCCTACGAGCAGTACTTC

d_gene: -
j_gene: TRBJ2-1
v_gene: TRBV20-1
abundance: -
CDR3aa: CSARAGGSYNEQFF
CDR3nt: TGCAGTGCTAGAGCCGGGGGATCCTACAATGAGCAGTTCTTC

d_gene: -
j_gene: TRBJ2-7
v_gene: TRBV25-1
abundance: -
CDR3aa: CASSDVPAYEQYF
CDR3nt: TGTGCCAGCAGTGACGTACCGGCCTACGAGCAGTACTTC

d_gene: -
j_gene: TRBJ1-2
v_gene: TRBV20-1
abundance: -
CDR3aa: CSASLIRQGTYGYTF
CDR3nt: TGCAGTGCTAGTCTTATCCGGCAGGGGACCTATGGCTACACCTTC

d_gene: -
j_gene: TRBJ1-4
v_gene: TRBV7-9
abundance: -
CDR3aa: CASSSVVTSGAYEKLFF
CDR3nt: TGTGCCAGCAGCTCCGTTGTTACTTCCGGAGCCTATGAAAAACTGTTTTTT

d_gene: -
j_gene: TRBJ1-1
v_gene: TRBV2
abundance: -
CDR3aa: CASKEVGGSRAEAFF
CDR3nt: TGTGCCAGCAAGGAAGTCGGGGGAAGCCGCGCTGAAGCTTTCTTT

d_gene: -
j_gene: TRBJ1-3
v_gene: TRBV29-1
abundance: -
CDR3aa: CSVIALAGNTIYF
CDR3nt: TGCAGCGTTATAGCGTTGGCTGGAAACACCATATATTTT

d_gene: -
j_gene: TRBJ2-2
v_gene: TRBV7-3
abundance: once
CDR3aa: CASSPTRSNTGELFF
CDR3nt: TGTGCCAGCAGCCCGACCCGGTCGAACACCGGGGAGCTGTTTTTT

d_gene: -
j_gene: TRBJ1-6
v_gene: TRBV7-3
abundance: few
CDR3aa: CASSPGQGNSPLHF
CDR3nt: TGTGCCAGCAGCCCTGGGCAGGGGAACTCACCCCTCCACTTT

d_gene: -
j_gene: TRBJ2-3
v_gene: TRBV5-1
abundance: -
CDR3aa: CASSLGGFRTDTQYF
CDR3nt: TGCGCCAGCAGCTTGGGCGGATTTCGTACAGATACGCAGTATTTT

d_gene: TRBD1
j_gene: TRBJ1-6
v_gene: TRBV29-1
abundance: -
CDR3aa: CSVGDRGNSPLHF
CDR3nt: TGCAGCGTTGGGGACAGGGGAAATTCACCCCTCCACTTT

d_gene: -
j_gene: TRBJ2-1
v_gene: TRBV4-1
abundance: -
CDR3aa: CASSQDPPGISYNEQFF
CDR3nt: TGCGCCAGCAGCCAAGATCCTCCAGGAATCTCCTACAATGAGCAGTTCTTC